This T cell receptor beta chain was identified in a study of blood T cell repertoires in COVID-19. Using immunoSEQ multiplex PCR, the repertoire was profiled, and TCRdb retains in-frame clones only, with some absent. In the table there are over 250,000 clones, around 89% of which are singletons. Trimming removed 6 bases at V and 3 bases at J, with 12 bases between. Germline assignment: CDR1 SEHNR and CDR2 FQNEAQ (reference sequence). The CDR3 contains 14 residues. The chain links TRBV7-9 to TRBJ1-5; D gene uncertain. Specimen: PBMCs or T cells enriched from blood (not recorded which). This clonotype was sampled from a man aged 40-49 years who had recovered from COVID-19. CDR3 sequence (DNA): TGTGCCAGCAGTATGGGAGGGATCAATCAGCCCCAGCATTTT. Its protein product is CASSMGGINQPQHF.